Described below is a single TCR beta chain sequence and its context. This entry is derived from a study of control samples from healthy donors and cancer patients. Sequencing was performed with immunoSEQ multiplex PCR; in TCRdb, only in-frame clones are kept and a portion is missing. The sample has approximately 100,000 clones, about 91% seen once. V was trimmed by 2 bases and J by 3 bases, leaving 13 bases between them. The germline V gene has CDR1 GTSNPN and CDR2 SVGIG (reference sequence). The CDR3 runs 14 residues. The TCR originated in a man younger than 45 in good health. The source material was blood. V usage is TRBV30 and J usage is TRBJ1-1, with D perhaps TRBD1 (5 bases). The CDR3 DNA sequence: TGTGCCTGGAGTCAAGACAGTCGGCACACTGAAGCTTTCTTT. Its translation: CAWSQDSRHTEAFF.